This TCR beta chain originates from a study of blood T cell repertoires in COVID-19 (TCRdb year 2020). Notes on the research overall: Samples from collaborators originated in the United States, Italy and Spain and spanned both the acute and convalescent phases of COVID-19. The prospective study material was composed of cDNA or gDNA derived from T cells, B-cell-depleted T cells, or PBMCs. Deeply sampled blood TCRbeta repertoires from subjects exposed to, actively infected with, or recovered from COVID-19 were included in the dataset. The repertoires were released in a freely available public database meant as a resource for research on the immune response to SARS-CoV-2. The samples were drawn from two sources: the first 160 participants of the ongoing ImmuneRACE study, and 1,254 subjects contributed by 6 global collaborators. Sample metadata almost always included a de-identified subject ID, COVID-19 status, age in years and sex. Where HLA class I and class II types were available, the types were taken from metadata supplied by the sample provider, not from assay-based typing.

The immunoSEQ Assay, a bias-controlled multiplex PCR, was used to amplify TCRbeta CDR3 regions from genomic DNA. Per the source publication's procedure: The number of nucleated cells in each sample was estimated by amplification of reference gene primers within the assay. To quantify the absolute abundance of each unique TCRbeta CDR3 rearrangement, sequence reads were collapsed and filtered. For each sample, productive Simpson clonality was calculated as the square root of Simpson's diversity index over productive rearrangements. As stored in TCRdb, this immuneACCESS dataset retains in-frame rearrangements with V and J assigned. A fraction of the clones does not appear; measured against another copy, unresolved V genes explain less than half of the discrepancy, and the remainder lacks a known reason. D and trimming come from the DNA, and the V and J calls and clone size come from that table. This sample holds 150,000 or so clones; 80% to 90% were observed only once. The ten biggest clones cover 2% to 3% of the sample.

As concerns this clone: Its antigen specificity is not known. Per-base qualities were not stored, and no clone one base away is much larger.

Whole blood was collected in K2EDTA tubes by collaborating institutions according to the institutions' own protocols. For TCRbeta analysis, collaborators shipped samples as frozen whole blood, isolated PBMCs, or DNA extracted from either of those sample types. The CDR3 spans 15 residues, from the cysteine through the valine. Only the CDR3 DNA is retained, 45 bases long and in frame from the first base. What the research found in general, with its limitations: How much clinical and demographic metadata was included differed by source and by participant, and the metadata was provided uncurated.

The clonotype was recovered from a woman in her seventies with acute or convalescent COVID-19. Sequencing was carried out using peripheral blood. Here the chain combines TRBV1 and TRBJ2-7; the table's D gene call, TRBD1, was not cross checked with the DNA. TRBV1 is noted as a pseudogene. The nucleotide sequence reads as follows: TGCACCTATCACAACCAAACAGGGTCCCTCCACGAGCAGTACGTC. This encodes CTYHNQTGSLHEQYV.